This is a list of T cell receptor beta chains from one sample in a study of CD8 T cells in ankylosing spondylitis. One entry per CDR3 protein, called by TCRdb with MiXCR from the 5' RACE reads. The sample lists approximately 540,000 distinct CDR3 sequences, approximately 11% occurring once. Sequenced input: blood, either unsorted or a sorted T cell fraction (not recorded which). The receptor set was obtained from a male donor with ankylosing spondylitis. Both conserved end residues are part of each CDR3. D genes are given only for firm matches. Where a row states a size, it is once, few, many or the class of an expanded clone; other rows omit it.

clone_size: .
j_call: TRBJ1-1
d_call: TRBD1
v_call: TRBV7-9
cdr3_nt: TGTGCCAGCAGCCGAGGGACAGACAACACTGAAGCTTTCTTT
cdr3_aa: CASSRGTDNTEAFF

clone_size: few
j_call: TRBJ2-1
d_call: TRBD2
v_call: TRBV20-1
cdr3_nt: TGCAGTGCTAGGACTAGCGGGAGAGGATACTACAATGAGCAGTTCTTC
cdr3_aa: CSARTSGRGYYNEQFF

clone_size: .
j_call: TRBJ2-3
d_call: TRBD1
v_call: TRBV19
cdr3_nt: TGTGCCAGTAGTTCGGACAGGGGAGTAGATACGCAGTATTTT
cdr3_aa: CASSSDRGVDTQYF

clone_size: .
j_call: TRBJ2-1
d_call: TRBD2
v_call: TRBV11-2
cdr3_nt: TGTGCCAGCAACCCGGGACTAGCGGGGGCGGGGCAGTTCTTC
cdr3_aa: CASNPGLAGAGQFF

clone_size: few
j_call: TRBJ1-3
d_call: .
v_call: TRBV7-9
cdr3_nt: TGTGCCAGCAGCCCCCGGGAATCAGGAAACACCATATATTTT
cdr3_aa: CASSPRESGNTIYF

clone_size: .
j_call: TRBJ2-1
d_call: .
v_call: TRBV6-5
cdr3_nt: TGTGCCAGCAGTTACGAGCAGCCCGACAATGAGCAGTTCTTC
cdr3_aa: CASSYEQPDNEQFF

clone_size: many
j_call: TRBJ2-3
d_call: TRBD2
v_call: TRBV20-1
cdr3_nt: TGCAGTGCTAGAGATACGGCGGGAGAGCCAGATACGCAGTATTTT
cdr3_aa: CSARDTAGEPDTQYF

clone_size: .
j_call: TRBJ2-2
d_call: .
v_call: TRBV24-1
cdr3_nt: TGTGCCACTCAAGGCACTTACTCATACCCACCACCCAACACCGGGGAGCTGTTTTTT
cdr3_aa: CATQGTYSYPPPNTGELFF

clone_size: .
j_call: TRBJ1-5
d_call: TRBD1
v_call: TRBV24-1
cdr3_nt: TGTGCCACCAGTCATTCGGGACAGGGGAAGCCCCAGCATTTT
cdr3_aa: CATSHSGQGKPQHF

clone_size: few
j_call: TRBJ1-5
d_call: .
v_call: TRBV7-6
cdr3_nt: TGTGCCAGCAGCTCAGAAGCCGGGACAACGCCGGGTCAGCCCCAGCATTTT
cdr3_aa: CASSSEAGTTPGQPQHF

clone_size: .
j_call: TRBJ2-4
d_call: .
v_call: TRBV7-9
cdr3_nt: TGTGCCAGCAGCTCCCTAGCCGAGAACATTCAGTACTTC
cdr3_aa: CASSSLAENIQYF

clone_size: many
j_call: TRBJ1-5
d_call: TRBD1
v_call: TRBV12-3/TRBV12-4
cdr3_nt: TGTGCCAGCAGTGCCTCTGGGACAGGGGGCGGGCAGCCCCAGCATTTT
cdr3_aa: CASSASGTGGGQPQHF

clone_size: .
j_call: TRBJ2-7
d_call: TRBD2
v_call: TRBV12-3/TRBV12-4
cdr3_nt: TGTGCCAGCAGCCCCGCGGGAGGGGGCCAATACGAGCAGTACTTC
cdr3_aa: CASSPAGGGQYEQYF

clone_size: .
j_call: TRBJ1-5
d_call: TRBD1
v_call: TRBV2
cdr3_nt: TGTGCCAGCAGCCATCCGGGGACAGGGGGCATACAGCCCCAGCATTTT
cdr3_aa: CASSHPGTGGIQPQHF

clone_size: many
j_call: TRBJ1-2
d_call: .
v_call: TRBV5-1
cdr3_nt: TGCGCCAGCAGCTTGGTTGGGGGAGGCCCTAACTATGGCTACACCTTC
cdr3_aa: CASSLVGGGPNYGYTF

clone_size: .
j_call: TRBJ2-5
d_call: .
v_call: TRBV11-2
cdr3_nt: TGTGCCAGCAGCCCAGCGGTCCTGGATCGAGAGACCCAGTACTTC
cdr3_aa: CASSPAVLDRETQYF

clone_size: .
j_call: TRBJ2-3
d_call: .
v_call: TRBV5-1
cdr3_nt: TGCGCCAGCGCATGGGGCCTAGCGCAAAGCACAGATACGCAGTATTTT
cdr3_aa: CASAWGLAQSTDTQYF

clone_size: .
j_call: TRBJ2-7
d_call: TRBD1
v_call: TRBV28
cdr3_nt: TGTGCCAGTTGGACAGGGGTGCCCTACGAGCAGTACTTC
cdr3_aa: CASWTGVPYEQYF

clone_size: .
j_call: TRBJ1-5
d_call: TRBD1
v_call: TRBV20-1
cdr3_nt: TGCAGTGGTAGTACAGGGGCAAATAGCAATCAGCCCCAGCATTTT
cdr3_aa: CSGSTGANSNQPQHF

clone_size: .
j_call: TRBJ2-1
d_call: TRBD2
v_call: TRBV30
cdr3_nt: TGTGCCTGGAGTGCAGGAGCGGGGGGCGATGAGCAGTTCTTC
cdr3_aa: CAWSAGAGGDEQFF

clone_size: .
j_call: TRBJ1-2
d_call: .
v_call: TRBV5-1
cdr3_nt: TGCGCCAGCAGCTTGCGTCCGGAGGCTAACTATGGCTACACCTTC
cdr3_aa: CASSLRPEANYGYTF

clone_size: .
j_call: TRBJ1-6
d_call: .
v_call: TRBV7-2
cdr3_nt: TGTGCCAGCAGCCCTTATAATTCACCCCTCCACTTT
cdr3_aa: CASSPYNSPLHF

clone_size: many
j_call: TRBJ2-5
d_call: TRBD1
v_call: TRBV24-1
cdr3_nt: TGTGCCACCAGTGTCCATGGACAGGGGCAAGAGACCCAGTACTTC
cdr3_aa: CATSVHGQGQETQYF

clone_size: .
j_call: TRBJ2-5
d_call: .
v_call: TRBV3-1
cdr3_nt: TGTGCCAGCAGCCCACAAAATCGAGGTAGTGAAGAGACCCAGTACTTC
cdr3_aa: CASSPQNRGSEETQYF

clone_size: .
j_call: TRBJ2-1
d_call: TRBD2
v_call: TRBV18
cdr3_nt: TGTGCCAGCTCAGTTAGCGGGAGGGCCTACAATGAGCAGTTCTTC
cdr3_aa: CASSVSGRAYNEQFF

clone_size: .
j_call: TRBJ2-1
d_call: .
v_call: TRBV15
cdr3_nt: TGTGCCACCAGCACCCGACGGGCAAGCTCCTACAATGAGCAGTTCTTC
cdr3_aa: CATSTRRASSYNEQFF

clone_size: few
j_call: TRBJ1-1
d_call: .
v_call: TRBV20-1
cdr3_nt: TGCAGTGGGGTGAGAAGGGTGCGAAACACTGAAGCTTTCTTT
cdr3_aa: CSGVRRVRNTEAFF

clone_size: many
j_call: TRBJ1-4
d_call: TRBD1
v_call: TRBV11-2
cdr3_nt: TGTGCCAGCAGCCCGGACAGGGGTTGGACTAATGAAAAACTGTTTTTT
cdr3_aa: CASSPDRGWTNEKLFF

clone_size: few
j_call: TRBJ1-1
d_call: TRBD1
v_call: TRBV7-8
cdr3_nt: TGTGCCAGCAGCTTAGCCGGACAGGTGGGGGGGAACACTGAAGCTTTCTTT
cdr3_aa: CASSLAGQVGGNTEAFF

clone_size: few
j_call: TRBJ2-1
d_call: .
v_call: TRBV11-2
cdr3_nt: TGTGCCAGCAGCTCGGGACAACGGCTCGAATCCTATTACAATGAGCAGTTCTTC
cdr3_aa: CASSSGQRLESYYNEQFF

clone_size: few
j_call: TRBJ2-1
d_call: TRBD1
v_call: TRBV7-9
cdr3_nt: TGTGCCAGCAGCCCGATGACAGGGGAGCAGTTCTTC
cdr3_aa: CASSPMTGEQFF

clone_size: many
j_call: TRBJ1-4
d_call: .
v_call: TRBV3-1
cdr3_nt: TGTGCCAGCAGCCAAGATACAAGGGGGGATCAGTTGTTTTTT
cdr3_aa: CASSQDTRGDQLFF

clone_size: .
j_call: TRBJ2-2
d_call: .
v_call: TRBV3-1
cdr3_nt: TGTGCCAGCAGCCTCTTTTCTGGTGGGCCCGGGGAGCTGTTTTTT
cdr3_aa: CASSLFSGGPGELFF

clone_size: .
j_call: TRBJ2-2
d_call: TRBD1
v_call: TRBV5-1
cdr3_nt: TGCGCCAGCGAGCCCGAGGCGACAGGGACCGGGGAGCTGTTTTTT
cdr3_aa: CASEPEATGTGELFF

clone_size: many
j_call: TRBJ1-2
d_call: TRBD1
v_call: TRBV18
cdr3_nt: TGTGCCAGCTCACGAGGACAGGGAGAGGGCTACACCTTC
cdr3_aa: CASSRGQGEGYTF

clone_size: .
j_call: TRBJ2-7
d_call: TRBD2
v_call: TRBV20-1
cdr3_nt: TGCAGTGCTAGAGATCGATCTAGCGGGGGCTACGAGCAGTACTTC
cdr3_aa: CSARDRSSGGYEQYF

clone_size: .
j_call: TRBJ2-2
d_call: .
v_call: TRBV11-2
cdr3_nt: TGTGCCAGCAGCTTCGGACAGCACAGTGGGGAGCTGTTTTTT
cdr3_aa: CASSFGQHSGELFF

clone_size: few
j_call: TRBJ1-2
d_call: .
v_call: TRBV20-1
cdr3_nt: TGCAGTGCTATCTCCGGGCTAAACTATGGCTACACCTTC
cdr3_aa: CSAISGLNYGYTF

clone_size: few
j_call: TRBJ1-2
d_call: .
v_call: TRBV7-2
cdr3_nt: TGTGCCAGCAGTATAATCAGGGAAAGTGGCTACACCTTC
cdr3_aa: CASSIIRESGYTF

clone_size: many
j_call: TRBJ2-1
d_call: .
v_call: TRBV20-1
cdr3_nt: TGCAGTGCTAGAGGCCTCCGGGGCTCCTACAATGAGCAGTTCTTC
cdr3_aa: CSARGLRGSYNEQFF

clone_size: many
j_call: TRBJ2-4
d_call: .
v_call: TRBV7-2
cdr3_nt: TGTGCCAGCAGCTTATCACCGGGACCCATAGCCAAAAACATTCAGTACTTC
cdr3_aa: CASSLSPGPIAKNIQYF

clone_size: many
j_call: TRBJ2-2
d_call: .
v_call: TRBV12-3/TRBV12-4
cdr3_nt: TGTGCCAGCAGTTTTGAGAACACCGGGGAGCTGTTTTTT
cdr3_aa: CASSFENTGELFF

clone_size: few
j_call: TRBJ1-2
d_call: TRBD1
v_call: TRBV20-1
cdr3_nt: TGCAGTGCTAGAGTGAGGAGGGACAGGCAGACTGCTAACTATGGCTACACCTTC
cdr3_aa: CSARVRRDRQTANYGYTF

clone_size: .
j_call: TRBJ2-5
d_call: TRBD2
v_call: TRBV20-1
cdr3_nt: TGCAGTGCACCTACGGGCGGGAGTTGGGAAGAGACCCAGTACTTC
cdr3_aa: CSAPTGGSWEETQYF

clone_size: many
j_call: TRBJ2-3
d_call: .
v_call: TRBV7-9
cdr3_nt: TGTGCCAGCAGTTCCCCCATCGGCACAGATACGCAGTATTTT
cdr3_aa: CASSSPIGTDTQYF

clone_size: .
j_call: TRBJ2-1
d_call: .
v_call: TRBV4-1
cdr3_nt: TGCGCCAGCAGCCACCAGAGGGATGAGCAGTTCTTC
cdr3_aa: CASSHQRDEQFF

clone_size: few
j_call: TRBJ2-4
d_call: TRBD2
v_call: TRBV28
cdr3_nt: TGTGCCAGCAGTCCTCGGACTAGCAGGGGCATTCAGTACTTC
cdr3_aa: CASSPRTSRGIQYF

clone_size: .
j_call: TRBJ2-4
d_call: .
v_call: TRBV20-1
cdr3_nt: TGCTGTGCTAGAGATATGGGGGGCTGGGGCAAAAACATTCAGTACTTC
cdr3_aa: CCARDMGGWGKNIQYF

clone_size: few
j_call: TRBJ1-2
d_call: .
v_call: TRBV7-2
cdr3_nt: TGTGCCAGCAGCATTACGAGTGGGTCGGGCTATGGCTACACCTTC
cdr3_aa: CASSITSGSGYGYTF

clone_size: few
j_call: TRBJ2-5
d_call: .
v_call: TRBV6-4
cdr3_nt: TGTGCCAGCAGTGGTCTTAAGGGGGAGACCCAGTACTTC
cdr3_aa: CASSGLKGETQYF

clone_size: many
j_call: TRBJ2-2
d_call: .
v_call: TRBV12-3/TRBV12-4
cdr3_nt: TGTGCCAGCAGCCGAAGGCCAGCGGTGGGGCTGTTTTTT
cdr3_aa: CASSRRPAVGLFF

clone_size: few
j_call: TRBJ2-6
d_call: TRBD1
v_call: TRBV19
cdr3_nt: TGTGCCAGTACCCAACCCCGGACAGGGGCTGGGGCCAACGTCCTGACTTTC
cdr3_aa: CASTQPRTGAGANVLTF

clone_size: once
j_call: TRBJ2-5
d_call: .
v_call: TRBV5-1
cdr3_nt: TGCGCCAGCAGCCCCGCCCGGGGGCGAGAGACCCAGTACTTC
cdr3_aa: CASSPARGRETQYF

clone_size: many
j_call: TRBJ2-1
d_call: .
v_call: TRBV6-1
cdr3_nt: TGTGCCAGCAGCCGCGACAGGTTATACGGGCAGTTCTTC
cdr3_aa: CASSRDRLYGQFF

clone_size: many
j_call: TRBJ2-5
d_call: .
v_call: TRBV29-1
cdr3_nt: TGCAGCATAAGCCAGGTAGTGCAGACCCAGTACTTC
cdr3_aa: CSISQVVQTQYF

clone_size: many
j_call: TRBJ2-2
d_call: .
v_call: TRBV20-1
cdr3_nt: TGCAGTGCTCGGGCCGCGAACACCGGGGAGCTGTTTTTT
cdr3_aa: CSARAANTGELFF

clone_size: .
j_call: TRBJ1-5
d_call: TRBD1
v_call: TRBV20-1
cdr3_nt: TGCAGTGCTAGAACCGGGACAGGGTGGGTTCAGCCCCAGCATTTT
cdr3_aa: CSARTGTGWVQPQHF

clone_size: few
j_call: TRBJ2-1
d_call: .
v_call: TRBV5-1
cdr3_nt: TGCGCCAGCAGTCAGTTGGTCGGTTCAGGGAATGAGCAGTTCTTC
cdr3_aa: CASSQLVGSGNEQFF

clone_size: .
j_call: TRBJ2-1
d_call: TRBD1
v_call: TRBV20-1
cdr3_nt: TGCAGTGCTGGACAGGGGTTGGCCTACAATGAGCAGTTCTTC
cdr3_aa: CSAGQGLAYNEQFF

clone_size: .
j_call: TRBJ2-7
d_call: .
v_call: TRBV5-1
cdr3_nt: TGCGCCAGCAGCTTCGCCCCCGGACAGTTTCGTGAGCAGTACTTC
cdr3_aa: CASSFAPGQFREQYF